This TCR beta chain appears in the sequencing data of a study of blood T cell repertoires in COVID-19. Looking at the study overall: Sample material is recorded as cDNA or gDNA derived from T cells, B-cell-depleted T cells, or PBMCs.

TCRdb's copy holds only in-frame clones and misses some; the assay was immunoSEQ multiplex PCR. Altogether about 160,000 clones are present, 60% to 85% being singletons, with the ten largest covering approximately 2.6%. This CDR3 region has 14 residues. The ends were cut back, 4 bases at V and 1 base at J, with 13 bases in the middle. CDR1 is GTSNPN, CDR2 SVGIG, per germline (reference sequence). This clonotype was sampled from an older man with acute or convalescent COVID-19. This chain links TRBV30 with TRBJ1-1; possibly TRBD1 for D (5 bases). Sequenced: peripheral blood. The DNA of the CDR3 is TGTGCCTGGACGGAAGGGGCAGCGAACACTGAAGCTTTCTTT. Translated: CAWTEGAANTEAFF.